Below, 25 T cell receptor beta chains from the same sample are listed, as sequenced in a study of blood T cell repertoires in COVID-19. Assay used: immunoSEQ multiplex PCR; TCRdb lists only in-frame clones, some missing. In the table there are about 200,000 clones, around four fifths of which are singletons. Sequenced: peripheral blood. Receptors originate from a man aged 35 to 55 with acute or convalescent COVID-19.

This clone was detected only a few times. The rearrangement links TRBV19 to TRBJ2-1; D is unclear. Trimming pared 6 bases from V and 3 bases from J, leaving 12 bases between. CDR3 length: 14 amino acids. CDR1 is LNHDA, CDR2 SQIVND, per germline (reference sequence). The CDR3 nucleotides read TGTGCCAGTAGATCCGGTGTCGGCTACAATGAGCAGTTCTTC. This gives the protein CASRSGVGYNEQFF.

The chain has TRBV5-5 and TRBJ1-4, with D perhaps matching TRBD1 (5 bases). Germline assignment: CDR1 SGHKS and CDR2 YYEKEE (reference sequence). Trimming stripped 1 base from V and 2 bases from J, with 15 bases between. The CDR3 covers 17 residues. The CDR3 DNA follows: TGTGCCAGCAGCTTGTGGGGCAGGGCGTCCACTAATGAAAAACTGTTTTTT. This sequence encodes CASSLWGRASTNEKLFF.

The chain is built from TRBV5-4 and TRBJ2-7; 12 bases agree with TRBD2. Germline V gene data show CDR1 as SGHNT and CDR2 as YYREEE (reference sequence). This CDR3 is built from 17 residues. J lost 0 bases, V lost 0 bases, and 4 bases had no gene match. CDR3 region: CASSLGLAGEYSYEQYF. Written as DNA, the CDR3 is TGTGCCAGCAGCTTGGGACTAGCGGGAGAGTACTCCTACGAGCAGTACTTC. The entire variable domain, with the rest obtained from reference TRBV5-4 and TRBJ2-7, is as follows: ETGVTQSPTHLIKTRGQQVTLRCSSQSGHNTVSWYQQALGQGPQFIFQYYREEENGRGNFPPRFSGLQFPNYSSELNVNALELDDSALYLCASSLGLAGEYSYEQYFGPGTRLTVT.

CDR3 protein: CAWTLGTGVGEQYF. Written as DNA, the CDR3 is TGTGCCTGGACCCTAGGGACAGGGGTGGGGGAGCAGTACTTC. The chain links TRBV30 to TRBJ2-7; 10 bases are a match to TRBD1. This CDR3 has 14 amino acids. V lost 4 bases, J lost 7 bases, and 10 bases stayed unmatched. CDR1 and CDR2 (germline): GTSNPN, SVGIG (reference sequence). Full variable domain (missing parts from reference TRBV30 and TRBJ2-7): SQTIHQWPATLVQPVGSPLSLECTVEGTSNPNLYWYRQAAGRGLQLLFYSVGIGQISSEVPQNLSASRPQDRQFILSSKKLLLSDSGFYLCAWTLGTGVGEQYFGPGTRLTVT.

The chain combines TRBV6-5 with TRBJ1-2; D is perhaps TRBD1 (5 bases). V was trimmed by 6 bases and J by 6 bases, leaving 14 bases between them. Looked up from germline, CDR1 is MNHEY and CDR2 is SVGAGI. The CDR3 is made up of 13 amino acids. CDR3: CASRKLDSDGYTF. CDR3 sequence (DNA): TGTGCCAGCAGGAAACTCGACAGCGATGGCTACACCTTC.

The rearrangement uses TRBV9 and TRBJ2-1; tentative D call: TRBD2 (6 bases). The V and J ends lost 3 bases and 15 bases respectively, with 19 bases between them. CDR1 and CDR2 (germline): SGDLS, YYNGEE. The CDR3 is made up of 13 amino acids. CDR3 in DNA: TGTGCCAGCAGCGCGGGCGGAGGGACCTACCCGTTCTTC. Translating gives CASSAGGGTYPFF.

This rearrangement joins TRBV6-5 to TRBJ2-7, with a tentative D call TRBD2 (5 bases). The CDR3 sequence is 13 residues long. CDR1 is MNHEY, CDR2 SVGAGI, per germline. V was clipped by 8 bases and J by 2 bases, with 13 bases between them. CDR3 amino acids: CASEGSFTYEQYF. The DNA for the CDR3 is TGTGCCAGCGAGGGTAGCTTCACCTACGAGCAGTACTTC.

This clone was counted between two and nine times. The genes are TRBV11-2 and TRBJ2-1, with D tentatively TRBD2 (6 bases). The germline V and J ends were trimmed by 0 bases and 5 bases, with 11 bases remaining between them. This CDR3 spans 15 amino acids. Germline CDR1 reads SGHAT; CDR2 reads FQNNGV. In DNA form, the CDR3 reads TGTGCCAGCAGCTTAGACGCGGGGCTGAACAATGAGCAGTTCTTC. Its protein product is CASSLDAGLNNEQFF. Combining the CDR3 with reference TRBV11-2 and TRBJ2-1 gives the whole variable domain EAGVAQSPRYKIIEKRQSVAFWCNPISGHATLYWYQQILGQGPKLLIQFQNNGVVDDSQLPKDRFSAERLKGVDSTLKIQPAKLEDSAVYLCASSLDAGLNNEQFFGPGTRLTVL.

The chain links TRBV6-5 to TRBJ1-5; D perhaps matches TRBD1 (5 bases). Trimming took 6 bases from V and 12 from J, leaving 21 bases between them. The CDR3 runs to 14 residues. Germline V gene sequence: CDR1 MNHEY, CDR2 SVGAGI. The CDR3: CASSPERGRVIQHF. The CDR3 DNA sequence: TGTGCCAGCAGCCCCGAAAGGGGTCGGGTTATCCAGCATTTT.

This clone was seen a few times. J is TRBJ1-2 and V is TRBV5-1; D is unclear. V lost 1 base, J lost 2 bases, and 15 bases lay in between. CDR3 length: 16 amino acids. Germline values: CDR1 SGHRS, CDR2 YFSETQ. The CDR3 DNA reads as TGCGCCAGCAGCTTGATGGGCCCTATAGGCAACTATGGCTACACCTTC. This gives the protein CASSLMGPIGNYGYTF. Filled out from reference TRBV5-1 and TRBJ1-2, the complete variable domain reads KAGVTQTPRYLIKTRGQQVTLSCSPISGHRSVSWYQQTPGQGLQFLFEYFSETQRNKGNFPGRFSGRQFSNSRSEMNVSTLELGDSALYLCASSLMGPIGNYGYTFGSGTRLTVV.

This clone was detected once. The rearrangement links TRBV4-1 to TRBJ1-1; TRBD1 aligns across 10 bases. J was trimmed by 5 bases and V by 0 bases; bases with no gene match: 6. CDR3 length: 16 residues. Per germline, CDR1 MGHRA and CDR2 YSYEKL. The CDR3 sequence: CASSQDGQGGSTEAFF. The CDR3 region has the DNA TGCGCCAGCAGCCAAGATGGACAGGGGGGGAGTACTGAAGCTTTCTTT.

V and J are TRBV5-5 and TRBJ2-2; D possibly corresponds to TRBD2 (5 bases). The CDR3 is 15 residues long. Germline V CDR1 and CDR2: SGHKS, YYEKEE (reference sequence). The ends were cut back, 1 base at V and 6 bases at J, with 13 bases in the middle. The CDR3 loop reads CASSLSSNSAGELFF. CDR3 sequence (DNA): TGTGCCAGCAGCTTGTCTAGCAATTCTGCCGGGGAGCTGTTTTTT.

The V and J genes are TRBV2 and TRBJ2-7; 10 positions agree with TRBD1. The J segment lost 5 bases and the V segment lost 6 bases, leaving 4 bases of the junction unmatched. CDR3 length equals 13 residues. Germline values: CDR1 SNHLY, CDR2 FYNNEI. CDR3 protein: CASRRDRGDEQYF. CDR3 nucleotides: TGTGCCAGCAGGCGGGACAGGGGTGACGAGCAGTACTTC.

This chain links TRBV7-2 with TRBJ2-7, with D perhaps matching TRBD2 (6 bases). V was clipped by 0 bases and J by 12 bases, with 15 bases between them. Germline CDR1 SGHTA, CDR2 FQGNSA. This CDR3 is 13 amino acids long. The CDR3 loop reads CASSLAGRESGYF. The CDR3 region has the DNA TGTGCCAGCAGCTTAGCAGGACGGGAGAGTGGGTACTTC.

The chain combines TRBV11-1 with TRBJ2-3; D may be TRBD2 (5 bases). CDR1 and CDR2 from the germline V gene are SGHAT and FQDESV (reference sequence). Trimming shortened V by 3 bases and J by 3 bases, and 10 bases separated the two germline ends. The CDR3 has 14 residues. CDR3 DNA sequence: TGTGCCAGCAGCTTTGTCCGGGGAACAGATACGCAGTATTTT. Residues: CASSFVRGTDTQYF.

This chain connects TRBV6-1 to TRBJ2-5; 7 nucleotides align to TRBD1. The CDR3 is made up of 14 amino acids. In germline, CDR1 is MNHNS, CDR2 SASEGT. J was trimmed by 4 bases and V by 2 bases; bases with no gene match: 4. CDR3 DNA sequence: TGTGCCAGCAGTGAACAGGGGGTAGTAGAGACCCAGTACTTC. It is translated as CASSEQGVVETQYF.

This chain uses TRBV2 with TRBJ2-7; no definite D call. The CDR3 consists of 12 residues. The germline V gene encodes CDR1 SNHLY and CDR2 FYNNEI. V was pared by 5 bases and J by 2 bases, with 7 bases between. The chain's CDR3 is CASSRLAYEQYF. DNA of the CDR3: TGTGCCAGCAGTCGACTGGCCTACGAGCAGTACTTC.

In DNA, the CDR3 is TGTGCCAGCAGCTTGTCCGGGACAGGGGTTTCTGAAGCTTTCTTT. It translates to CASSLSGTGVSEAFF. V gene TRBV7-2 combines with J gene TRBJ1-1, with 10 bases fitting TRBD1. Germline CDR1 is SGHTA and CDR2 is FQGNSA. The CDR3 has 15 amino acids. With 3 bases clipped from V and 6 bases from J, the junction kept 7 bases outside the gene matches. The complete variable domain, with remaining parts taken from reference TRBV7-2 and TRBJ1-1, reads GAGVSQSPSNKVTEKGKDVELRCDPISGHTALYWYRQSLGQGLEFLIYFQGNSAPDKSGLPSDRFSAERTGGSVSTLTIQRTQQEDSAVYLCASSLSGTGVSEAFFGQGTRLTVV.

V and J are TRBV3-1 (or the pseudogene TRBV3-2) and TRBJ2-7; 8 bases match TRBD2. The CDR3 spans 14 residues. With V trimmed by 11 bases and J by 8 bases, 17 bases remained unmatched. Looked up from germline, CDR1 is LGHDT and CDR2 is YNNKEL (reference sequence). The CDR3 loop is CAAAGGATNEKQYF. CDR3 DNA sequence: TGTGCCGCCGCGGGGGGAGCTACGAATGAAAAGCAGTACTTC.

The rearrangement joins TRBV5-6 to TRBJ2-3; 7 nucleotides match TRBD2. The CDR3 covers 16 residues. Germline V gene sequence: CDR1 SGHDT, CDR2 YYEEEE. Trimming took 0 bases from V and 8 from J; bases not matched to a gene: 12. The CDR3 loop is CASSLDSTSMGGTQYF. In DNA form, the CDR3 reads TGTGCCAGCAGCTTGGACTCGACTAGCATGGGGGGTACGCAGTATTTT.

This clone has just a few counts. The chain links TRBV5-1 to TRBJ1-4; D might be TRBD1 (6 bases). Germline CDR1 SGHRS, CDR2 YFSETQ. V was trimmed by 2 bases and J by 8 bases, leaving 13 bases between them. This CDR3 has 14 residues. The CDR3 DNA is TGCGCCAGCAGCTTCGGGACAAGAGTCGAAAAACTGTTTTTT. Translated: CASSFGTRVEKLFF. The whole variable domain, filled in from reference TRBV5-1 and TRBJ1-4, reads KAGVTQTPRYLIKTRGQQVTLSCSPISGHRSVSWYQQTPGQGLQFLFEYFSETQRNKGNFPGRFSGRQFSNSRSEMNVSTLELGDSALYLCASSFGTRVEKLFFGSGTQLSVL.

This rearrangement joins TRBV4-1 to TRBJ2-2; 8 nucleotides agree with TRBD2. CDR3 length equals 16 residues. V lost 4 bases to trimming and J lost 7 bases; unmatched junction nucleotides: 11. Per germline, CDR1 MGHRA and CDR2 YSYEKL. Here the CDR3 reads CASSLPGGARVGELFF. In DNA form, the CDR3 reads TGCGCCAGCAGCCTCCCGGGGGGGGCGCGGGTCGGGGAGCTGTTTTTT.

J is TRBJ2-7 and V is TRBV5-1; 9 bases line up with TRBD2. This CDR3 has 19 residues. The germline V gene has CDR1 SGHRS and CDR2 YFSETQ. V was clipped by 0 bases and J by 1 base; unmatched bases: 14. The CDR3 DNA follows: TGCGCCAGCAGCTTGGTTTCAAGACTAGCGGAGCTCCCTTCCTACGAGCAGTACTTC. Its protein is CASSLVSRLAELPSYEQYF. The full variable domain, with the rest looked up from reference TRBV5-1 and TRBJ2-7, is KAGVTQTPRYLIKTRGQQVTLSCSPISGHRSVSWYQQTPGQGLQFLFEYFSETQRNKGNFPGRFSGRQFSNSRSEMNVSTLELGDSALYLCASSLVSRLAELPSYEQYFGPGTRLTVT.

The chain has TRBV7-9 and TRBJ1-1, with D possibly being TRBD1 (5 bases). The CDR3 loop spans 13 amino acids. Trimming pared 4 bases from V and 1 base from J, leaving 7 bases between. Germline V lookup: CDR1 SEHNR, CDR2 FQNEAQ (reference sequence). CDR3 protein: CASSSGQNTEAFF. The DNA of the CDR3 is TGTGCCAGCAGCTCCGGACAGAACACTGAAGCTTTCTTT.

This clone was detected only once. The rearrangement links TRBV7-9 to TRBJ1-5; D remains unclear. Per germline, CDR1 SEHNR and CDR2 FQNEAQ (reference sequence). This CDR3 region has 12 residues. The V and J ends lost 5 bases and 5 bases respectively, with 7 bases between them. This chain's CDR3 is CASSQTDQPQHF. CDR3 nucleotides: TGTGCCAGCAGCCAGACTGATCAGCCCCAGCATTTT. The whole variable domain, filled in from reference TRBV7-9 and TRBJ1-5, reads DTGVSQNPRHKITKRGQNVTFRCDPISEHNRLYWYRQTLGQGPEFLTYFQNEAQLEKSRLLSDRFSAERPKGSFSTLEIQRTEQGDSAMYLCASSQTDQPQHFGDGTRLSIL.